One T cell receptor (beta chain) is described in this entry. This record comes from a study of regulatory T cells in long-lasting Graves disease. Study-wide context: Antithyroid drug exposure in newly diagnosed Graves' patients had lasted under 3 months.

Germline CDR1 is SGHTA and CDR2 is FQGTGA. The CDR3 is 14 amino acids. Trimming at V came to 5 bases and at J to 6 bases, leaving 6 bases not matched to a gene. Construction of the TCR beta libraries employed iRepertoire HTBI primers in conjunction with Arm-PCR of CDR3 regions. TCRdb called the multiplex PCR reads again in MiXCR, with one record for every CDR3 protein. The sample includes some 350,000 distinct CDR3 sequences, 15% to 20% of them seen just once. The time point here: newly diagnosed GD, antithyroid drugs for less than 3 months. The TCR library was made from RNA extracted from PBMCs. A further study also used this sample, focusing on T cells in Graves' hyperthyroidism and ophthalmopathy.

This TCR was recovered from a woman under 30 with Graves disease. Source: peripheral blood mononuclear cells (PBMCs), taken at new diagnosis, from a patient treated with antithyroid drugs. The V gene is TRBV7-3, the J gene TRBJ2-7, with 11 bases aligning to TRBD1. The CDR3: CASSPGTGGLEQYF. Here the CDR3 DNA reads TGTGCCAGCAGCCCAGGGACAGGGGGTCTCGAGCAGTACTTC.